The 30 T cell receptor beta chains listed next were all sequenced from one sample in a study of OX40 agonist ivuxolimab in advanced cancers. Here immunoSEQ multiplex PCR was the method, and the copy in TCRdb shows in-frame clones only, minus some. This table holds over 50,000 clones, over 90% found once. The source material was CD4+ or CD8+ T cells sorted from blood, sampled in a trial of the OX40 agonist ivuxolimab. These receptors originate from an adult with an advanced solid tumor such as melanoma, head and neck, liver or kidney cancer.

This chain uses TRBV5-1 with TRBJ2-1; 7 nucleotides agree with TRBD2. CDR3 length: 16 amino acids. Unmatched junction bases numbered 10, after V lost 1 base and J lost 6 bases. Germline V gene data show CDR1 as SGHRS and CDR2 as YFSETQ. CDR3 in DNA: TGCGCCAGCAGCTTGTCGTCCGGACTAGAGGCCAATGAGCAGTTCTTC. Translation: CASSLSSGLEANEQFF.

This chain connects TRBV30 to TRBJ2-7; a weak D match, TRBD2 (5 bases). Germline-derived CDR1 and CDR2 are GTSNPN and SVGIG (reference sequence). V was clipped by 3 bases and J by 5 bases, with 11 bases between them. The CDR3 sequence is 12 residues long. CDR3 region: CAWRRGIHEQYF. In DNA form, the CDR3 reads TGTGCCTGGAGGAGAGGGATTCACGAGCAGTACTTC.

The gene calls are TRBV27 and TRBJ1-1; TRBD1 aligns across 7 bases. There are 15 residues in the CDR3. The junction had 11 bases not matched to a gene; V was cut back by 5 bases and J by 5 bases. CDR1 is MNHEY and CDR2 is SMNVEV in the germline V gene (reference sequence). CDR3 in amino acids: CASSPLGQRRTEAFF. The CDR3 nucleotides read TGTGCCAGCAGTCCCCTGGGACAGCGGAGAACTGAAGCTTTCTTT.

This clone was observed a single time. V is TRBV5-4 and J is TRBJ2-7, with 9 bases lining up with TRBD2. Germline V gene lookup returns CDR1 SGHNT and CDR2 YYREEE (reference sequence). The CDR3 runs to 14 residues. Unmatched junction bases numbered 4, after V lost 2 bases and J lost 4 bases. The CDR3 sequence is CASSFSGSLYEQYF. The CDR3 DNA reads TGTGCCAGCAGCTTTAGCGGGAGCCTATACGAGCAGTACTTC.

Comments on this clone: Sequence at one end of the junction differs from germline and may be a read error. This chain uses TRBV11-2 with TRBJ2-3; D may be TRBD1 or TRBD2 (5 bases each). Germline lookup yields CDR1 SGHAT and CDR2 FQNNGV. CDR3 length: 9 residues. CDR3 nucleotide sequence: TGTGCCAGTGGGGACGGTACGAATTTT. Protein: CASGDGTNF.

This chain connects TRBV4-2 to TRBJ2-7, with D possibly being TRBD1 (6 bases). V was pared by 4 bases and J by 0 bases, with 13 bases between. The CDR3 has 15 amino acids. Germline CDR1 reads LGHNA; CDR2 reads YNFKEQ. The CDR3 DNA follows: TGTGCCAGCAGCCGGACAGAGGGGAGCTCCTACGAGCAGTACTTC. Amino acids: CASSRTEGSSYEQYF.

CDR3 nucleotide sequence: TGTGCCAGCAGCCCCTCCGGGACAGCGCACGAGCAGTACTTC. It translates to CASSPSGTAHEQYF. The genes are TRBV7-9 and TRBJ2-7; 7 bases agree with TRBD1. Trimming at V came to 5 bases and at J to 5 bases, leaving 9 bases not matched to a gene. Germline CDR1 and CDR2: SEHNR and FQNEAQ (reference sequence). This CDR3 spans 14 amino acids.

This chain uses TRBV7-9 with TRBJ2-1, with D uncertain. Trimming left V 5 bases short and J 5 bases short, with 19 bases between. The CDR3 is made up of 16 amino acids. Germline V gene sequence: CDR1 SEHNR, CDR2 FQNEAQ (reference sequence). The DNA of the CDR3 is TGTGCCAGCAGCCCCCCCGGAAGGTCCTCTCACAATGAGCAGTTCTTC. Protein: CASSPPGRSSHNEQFF.

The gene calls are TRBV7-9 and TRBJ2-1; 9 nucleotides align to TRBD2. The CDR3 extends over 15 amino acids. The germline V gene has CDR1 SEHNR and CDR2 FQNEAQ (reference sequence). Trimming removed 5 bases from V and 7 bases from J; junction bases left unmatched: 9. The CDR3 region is CASSPREGPQNEQFF. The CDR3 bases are TGTGCCAGCAGCCCGCGGGAGGGCCCTCAGAATGAGCAGTTCTTC.

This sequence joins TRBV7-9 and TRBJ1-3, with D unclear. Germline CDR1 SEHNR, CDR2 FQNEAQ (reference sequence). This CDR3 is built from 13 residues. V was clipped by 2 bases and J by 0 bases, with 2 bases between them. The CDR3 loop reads CASSLHSGNTIYF. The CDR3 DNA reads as TGTGCCAGCAGCTTACACTCTGGAAACACCATATATTTT.

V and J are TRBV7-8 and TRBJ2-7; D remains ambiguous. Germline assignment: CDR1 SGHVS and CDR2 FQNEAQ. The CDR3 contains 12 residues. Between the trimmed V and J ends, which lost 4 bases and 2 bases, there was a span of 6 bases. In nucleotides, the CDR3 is TGTGCCAGCAGCTCGGGCCCCTACGAGCAGTACTTC. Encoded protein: CASSSGPYEQYF.

The CDR3 DNA reads TGTGCCAGCAGCCAAGATTTACACGAGCAGTACTTC. Its protein product is CASSQDLHEQYF. V is TRBV14 and J is TRBJ2-7, with D unclear. This CDR3 is 12 amino acids long. V was shortened by 0 bases and J by 5 bases, with 5 bases between the two germline ends. Germline CDR1 SGHDN, CDR2 FVKESK. The whole variable domain, remainder taken from reference TRBV14 and TRBJ2-7, is EAGVTQFPSHSVIEKGQTVTLRCDPISGHDNLYWYRRVMGKEIKFLLHFVKESKQDESGMPNNRFLAERTGGTYSTLKVQPAELEDSGVYFCASSQDLHEQYFGPGTRLTVT.

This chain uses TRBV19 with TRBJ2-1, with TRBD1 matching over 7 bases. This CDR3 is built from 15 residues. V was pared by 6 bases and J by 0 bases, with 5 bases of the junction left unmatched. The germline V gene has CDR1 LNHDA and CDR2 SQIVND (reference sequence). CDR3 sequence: CASRTGTDSYNEQFF. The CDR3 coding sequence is TGTGCCAGTAGGACCGGGACAGACTCCTACAATGAGCAGTTCTTC.

The CDR3 sequence: CASSEGVDSENEQFF. DNA of the CDR3: TGTGCCAGCAGTGAAGGGGTCGATTCGGAGAATGAGCAGTTCTTC. V and J are TRBV2 and TRBJ2-1; no reliable D call. The CDR3 is 15 residues long. The germline V gene encodes CDR1 SNHLY and CDR2 FYNNEI. V gave up 1 base and J gave up 7 bases, with 14 bases separating them.

CDR3 DNA sequence: TGTGCCAGCAGCCCATATACTGCCGGGACAGGGAATTACGAGCAGTACTTC. Its translation is CASSPYTAGTGNYEQYF. The rearrangement links TRBV11-2 to TRBJ2-7, with 9 positions matching TRBD1. Unmatched junction bases numbered 15, after V lost 5 bases and J lost 4 bases. This CDR3 is built from 17 residues. Germline-derived CDR1 and CDR2 are SGHAT and FQNNGV.

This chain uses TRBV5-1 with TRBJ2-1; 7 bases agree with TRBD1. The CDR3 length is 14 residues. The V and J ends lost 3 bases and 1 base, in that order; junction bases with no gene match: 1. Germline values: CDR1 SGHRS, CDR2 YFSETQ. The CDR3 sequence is CASSWDRSYNEQFF. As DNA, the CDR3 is TGCGCCAGCAGCTGGGACAGATCCTACAATGAGCAGTTCTTC.

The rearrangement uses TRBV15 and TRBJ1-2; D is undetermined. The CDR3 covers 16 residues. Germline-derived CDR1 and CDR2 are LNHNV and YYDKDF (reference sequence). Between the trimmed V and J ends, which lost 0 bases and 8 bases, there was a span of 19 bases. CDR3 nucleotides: TGTGCCACCAGCAGAGAGTACCCGGGCCCGACGGGCGGCTACACCTTC. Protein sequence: CATSREYPGPTGGYTF.

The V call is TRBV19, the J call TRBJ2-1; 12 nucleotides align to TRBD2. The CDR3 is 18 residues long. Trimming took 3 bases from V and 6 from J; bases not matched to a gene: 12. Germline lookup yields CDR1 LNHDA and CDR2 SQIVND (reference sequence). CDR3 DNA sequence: TGTGCCAGTAGTATCTTCCAAATAGGACTAGCGGGAATCAATGAGCAGTTCTTC. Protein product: CASSIFQIGLAGINEQFF.

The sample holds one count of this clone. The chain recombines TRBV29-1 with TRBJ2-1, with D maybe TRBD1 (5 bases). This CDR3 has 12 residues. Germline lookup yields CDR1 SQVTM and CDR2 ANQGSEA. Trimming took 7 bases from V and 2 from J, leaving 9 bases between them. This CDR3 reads CSGRQPYNEQFF. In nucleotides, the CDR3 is TGCAGCGGTAGACAGCCCTACAATGAGCAGTTCTTC.

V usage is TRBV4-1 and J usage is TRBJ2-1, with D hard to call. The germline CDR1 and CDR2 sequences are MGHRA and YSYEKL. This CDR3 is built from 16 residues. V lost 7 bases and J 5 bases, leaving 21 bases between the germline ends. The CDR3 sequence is CASTLTEENTNNEQFF. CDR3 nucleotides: TGCGCCAGCACCCTAACTGAGGAGAACACTAACAATGAGCAGTTCTTC.

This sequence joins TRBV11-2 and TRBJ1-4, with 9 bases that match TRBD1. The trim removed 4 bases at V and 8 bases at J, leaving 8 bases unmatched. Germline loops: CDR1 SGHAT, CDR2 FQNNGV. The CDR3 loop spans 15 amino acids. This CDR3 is CASSSLTGGREKLFF. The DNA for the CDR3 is TGTGCCAGCAGCTCCCTGACAGGGGGAAGGGAAAAACTGTTTTTT.

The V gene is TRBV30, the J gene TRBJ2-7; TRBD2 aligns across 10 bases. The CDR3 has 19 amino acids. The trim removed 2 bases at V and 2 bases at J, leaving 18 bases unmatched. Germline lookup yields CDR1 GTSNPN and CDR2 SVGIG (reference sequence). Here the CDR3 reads CAWSTFEVLSGRAPYEQYF. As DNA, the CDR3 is TGTGCCTGGAGTACATTCGAGGTTTTGAGCGGGAGGGCACCCTACGAGCAGTACTTC. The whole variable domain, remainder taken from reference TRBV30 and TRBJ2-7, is SQTIHQWPATLVQPVGSPLSLECTVEGTSNPNLYWYRQAAGRGLQLLFYSVGIGQISSEVPQNLSASRPQDRQFILSSKKLLLSDSGFYLCAWSTFEVLSGRAPYEQYFGPGTRLTVT.

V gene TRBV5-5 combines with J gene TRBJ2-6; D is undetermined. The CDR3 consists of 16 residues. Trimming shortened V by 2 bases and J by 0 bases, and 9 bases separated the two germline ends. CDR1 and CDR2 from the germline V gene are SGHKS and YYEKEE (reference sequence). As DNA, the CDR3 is TGTGCCAGCAGCTTTCAGGTTATCTCTGGGGCCAACGTCCTGACTTTC. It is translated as CASSFQVISGANVLTF.

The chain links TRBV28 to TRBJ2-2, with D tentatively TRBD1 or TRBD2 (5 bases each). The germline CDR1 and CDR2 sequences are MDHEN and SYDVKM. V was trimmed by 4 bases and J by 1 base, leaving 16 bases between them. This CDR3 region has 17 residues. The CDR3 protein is CASSSFWGRLNTGELFF. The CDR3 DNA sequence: TGTGCCAGCAGTTCCTTCTGGGGACGGTTGAACACCGGGGAGCTGTTTTTT.

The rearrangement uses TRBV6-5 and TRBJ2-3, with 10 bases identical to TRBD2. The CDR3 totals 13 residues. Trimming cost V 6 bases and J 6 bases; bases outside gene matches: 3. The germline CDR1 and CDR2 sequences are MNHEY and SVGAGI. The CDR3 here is CASSSSGSDTQYF. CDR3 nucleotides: TGTGCCAGCAGCTCTAGCGGGAGTGATACGCAGTATTTT.

The CDR3 loop is CASSPSPQGRRETQYF. The CDR3 region has the DNA TGTGCCAGCAGCCCCTCGCCGCAGGGTCGCCGGGAGACCCAGTACTTC. This rearrangement joins TRBV5-6 to TRBJ2-5; possible D gene TRBD1, 5 bases. The CDR3 contains 16 residues. V lost 4 bases to trimming and J lost 5 bases, with 21 bases between them. Germline CDR1 and CDR2: SGHDT and YYEEEE.

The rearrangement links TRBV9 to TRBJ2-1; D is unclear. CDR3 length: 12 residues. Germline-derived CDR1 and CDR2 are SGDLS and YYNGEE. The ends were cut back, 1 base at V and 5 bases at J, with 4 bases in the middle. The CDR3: CASSVSDNEQFF. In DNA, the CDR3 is TGTGCCAGCAGCGTAAGCGACAATGAGCAGTTCTTC.

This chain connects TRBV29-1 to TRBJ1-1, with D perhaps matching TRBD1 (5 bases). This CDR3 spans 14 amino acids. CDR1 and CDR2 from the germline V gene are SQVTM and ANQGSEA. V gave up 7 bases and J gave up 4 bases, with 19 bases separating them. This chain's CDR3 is CSAPWGVGSTEAFF. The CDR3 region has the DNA TGCAGCGCCCCATGGGGGGTAGGATCCACTGAAGCTTTCTTT.

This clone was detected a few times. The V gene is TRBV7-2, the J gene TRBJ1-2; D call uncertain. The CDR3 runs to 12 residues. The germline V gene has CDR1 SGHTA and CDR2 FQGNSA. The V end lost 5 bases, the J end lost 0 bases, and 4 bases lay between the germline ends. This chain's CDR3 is CASSQTNYGYTF. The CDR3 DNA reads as TGTGCCAGCAGCCAGACTAACTATGGCTACACCTTC.

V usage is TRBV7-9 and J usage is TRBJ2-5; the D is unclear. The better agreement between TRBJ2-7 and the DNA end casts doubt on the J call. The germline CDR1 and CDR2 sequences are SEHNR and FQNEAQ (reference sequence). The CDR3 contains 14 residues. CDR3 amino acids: CASSLAGNPYEQYF. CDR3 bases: TGTGCCAGCAGCTTAGCAGGCAATCCCTACGAGCAGTACTTC.